The clone carrying this T cell receptor (beta chain) was counted once. The sample belongs to a study of blood T cell repertoires in COVID-19. Across the study: Italy, Spain and the United States were the sources of the convalescent and acute COVID-19 samples.

The assay was immunoSEQ multiplex PCR, and TCRdb's table has in-frame clones only and misses some. The table has just over 650,000 clones, over 80% seen once; the top ten hold roughly 0.26%. Germline CDR1 LGHNT, CDR2 FRNRAP. V was cut by 0 bases and J by 0 bases, with 17 bases left in between. CDR3 length: 18 amino acids. The receptor comes from a woman aged 18-29 years with acute or convalescent COVID-19. The rearrangement joins TRBV12-5 to TRBJ1-2; D possibly corresponds to TRBD1 (5 bases). Sequences were obtained from peripheral blood. The CDR3, as DNA: TGTGCTAGTGGTTTGGTACTTGGGGCAGGTGATACTAACTATGGCTACACCTTC. Amino acid sequence: CASGLVLGAGDTNYGYTF.